These 14 T cell receptor beta chains were all obtained from the same sample, sequenced in a study of blood T cell repertoires in COVID-19 (dated by TCRdb to 2018 to 2020). The library was obtained by the immunoSEQ multiplex PCR assay. Sourced from immuneACCESS, this table was stored by TCRdb with only in-frame sequences that have V and J called. A share of the clones is absent; for the studies checked, an unresolved V gene accounts for under half, and the remainder has no known explanation. For this sample the table gives 100,000 or so clones, of which roughly 79% were detected only once. The top ten clones comprise less than 45% of the sample. The sample taken for sequencing was peripheral blood. These receptors all come from an elderly man with acute or convalescent COVID-19.

The V call is TRBV23-1, the J call TRBJ2-1; D uncertain. TRBV23-1 is noted as an ORF with a role that remains uncertain. Trimming took 1 base from V and 9 from J, leaving 19 bases between them. The CDR3 totals 16 residues. The CDR3 nucleotides read TGCGCCAGCAGTCAATTCGCGCGGCTAGTTCGGGTTGAGCAGTTCTTC. It codes for CASSQFARLVRVEQFF.

This clone was found once. This chain links TRBV6-5 with TRBJ1-2; D is perhaps TRBD1 (6 bases). From germline, CDR1 is MNHEY and CDR2 SVGAGI. V was trimmed by 4 bases and J by 4 bases, leaving 16 bases between them. The CDR3 contains 15 residues. Written as DNA, the CDR3 is TGTGCCAGCAGTTGGAACAGGGAGGGCTTCTATGGCTACACCTTC. Translation gives CASSWNREGFYGYTF.

The chain links TRBV4-3 to TRBJ1-1; D ambiguous. The V end lost 3 bases, the J end lost 1 base, and 12 bases lay between the germline ends. Germline V lookup: CDR1 LGHNA, CDR2 YSLEER. There are 15 residues in the CDR3. The chain's CDR3 is CASSQEKNRNTEAFF. The CDR3 region has the DNA TGCGCCAGCAGCCAGGAAAAAAACAGGAACACTGAAGCTTTCTTT.

This clone was found once. The chain links TRBV27 to TRBJ2-7; TRBD2 is a possible D gene (5 bases). Trimming cost V 11 bases and J 2 bases, with 10 bases left between them. CDR1 and CDR2 (germline): MNHEY, SMNVEV (reference sequence). The CDR3 consists of 11 residues. The CDR3 spells CAAGLPYEQYF. CDR3 coding DNA: TGTGCCGCAGGACTTCCCTACGAGCAGTACTTC.

V gene TRBV27 combines with J gene TRBJ2-7; 9 positions agree with TRBD2. CDR3 size: 15 residues. The junction had 6 bases not matched to a gene; V was cut back by 0 bases and J by 6 bases. Germline values: CDR1 MNHEY, CDR2 SMNVEV (reference sequence). CDR3 coding DNA: TGTGCCAGCAGTTTATCGAGTAGCGGGAGCTCCGAGCAGTACTTC. Protein: CASSLSSSGSSEQYF.

The genes are TRBV19 and TRBJ1-2; 7 bases align to TRBD1. This CDR3 contains 15 residues. V was pared by 6 bases and J by 4 bases, with 11 bases of the junction left unmatched. CDR1 and CDR2 from the germline V gene are LNHDA and SQIVND (reference sequence). The CDR3 loop is CASRDGQAEAYGYTF. The CDR3 nucleotides read TGTGCCAGTAGGGACGGACAGGCGGAAGCCTATGGCTACACCTTC.

The CDR3 region has the DNA TGTGCCAGCAGCTCTGCCGCAGGGTCTGAAGCTTTCTTT. Translating gives CASSSAAGSEAFF. The chain carries TRBV7-3 and TRBJ1-1; tentative D call: TRBD1 (5 bases). V was cut by 4 bases and J by 6 bases, with 12 bases left in between. There are 13 residues in the CDR3. Germline V lookup: CDR1 SGHTA, CDR2 FQGTGA.

The chain couples TRBV2 to TRBJ1-4; 8 positions match TRBD1. The CDR3 totals 12 residues. Unmatched junction bases numbered 1, after V lost 6 bases and J lost 7 bases. The germline V gene encodes CDR1 SNHLY and CDR2 FYNNEI. The CDR3 is CASRDRVEKLFF. CDR3 DNA sequence: TGTGCCAGCAGGGACAGGGTTGAAAAACTGTTTTTT.

The CDR3, as DNA: TGTGCCAGTGAACAGGGGGGGACTGAAGCTTTCTTT. The encoded protein is CASEQGGTEAFF. This chain uses TRBV2 with TRBJ1-1; 8 bases match TRBD1. This CDR3 has 12 amino acids. The trim removed 9 bases at V and 5 bases at J, leaving 5 bases unmatched. Germline V gene sequence: CDR1 SNHLY, CDR2 FYNNEI.

The CDR3 DNA reads as TGTGCCAGCAGCTTAGTTCTCAGTACCCTCTCTGGAAACACCATATATTTT. Translating gives CASSLVLSTLSGNTIYF. The chain uses TRBV7-2 and TRBJ1-3; D not certain. V was clipped by 1 base and J by 0 bases, with 13 bases between them. The germline V gene has CDR1 SGHTA and CDR2 FQGNSA. The CDR3 spans 17 residues.

The rearrangement uses TRBV9 and TRBJ2-5; D perhaps matches TRBD2 (5 bases). The CDR3 spans 14 residues. Germline values: CDR1 SGDLS, CDR2 YYNGEE. The V end lost 0 bases, the J end lost 7 bases, and 13 bases lay between the germline ends. Here the CDR3 DNA reads TGTGCCAGCAGCGTAGCACTAGGGCCCGGGACCCAGTACTTC. It translates to CASSVALGPGTQYF.

This clone was seen once. The rearrangement links TRBV2 to TRBJ1-6; possibly TRBD1 for D (6 bases). Germline-derived CDR1 and CDR2 are SNHLY and FYNNEI. V shed 4 bases and J shed 9 bases, with 13 bases lying between them. The CDR3 spans 14 residues. The CDR3 loop is CASSGNREASPLHF. CDR3 DNA: TGTGCCAGCAGTGGAAACAGGGAAGCTTCACCCCTCCACTTT.

CDR3 sequence (DNA): TGTGCCAGCAGTTTTGGAGCGTGGTCGGGTGGGACTAATGAAAAACTGTTTTTT. This encodes CASSFGAWSGGTNEKLFF. The chain employs TRBV28 and TRBJ1-4; D gene uncertain. This CDR3 comprises 18 residues. Trimming shortened V by 3 bases and J by 2 bases, and 19 bases separated the two germline ends. Germline V gene sequence: CDR1 MDHEN, CDR2 SYDVKM.

This clone was seen a single time. This chain links TRBV30 with TRBJ2-3; D unclear. Per the germline V gene, CDR1 is GTSNPN and CDR2 is SVGIG (reference sequence). The CDR3 extends over 16 amino acids. Trimming removed 0 bases at V and 1 base at J, with 14 bases between. The CDR3 here is CAWSVSWAVGTDTQYF. CDR3 coding DNA: TGTGCCTGGAGTGTATCCTGGGCAGTAGGCACAGATACGCAGTATTTT.